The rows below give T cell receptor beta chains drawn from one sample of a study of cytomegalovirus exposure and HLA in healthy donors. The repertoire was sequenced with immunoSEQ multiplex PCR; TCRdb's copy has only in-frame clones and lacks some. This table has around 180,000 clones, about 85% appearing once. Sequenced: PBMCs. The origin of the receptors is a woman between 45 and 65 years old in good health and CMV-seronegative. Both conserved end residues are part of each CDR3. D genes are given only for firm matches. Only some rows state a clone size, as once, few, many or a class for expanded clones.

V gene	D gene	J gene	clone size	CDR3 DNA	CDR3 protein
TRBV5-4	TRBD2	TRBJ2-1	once	TGTGCCAGCAGCGCTAGCGGGGATTTCTACAATGAGCAGTTCTTC	CASSASGDFYNEQFF
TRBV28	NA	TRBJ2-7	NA	TGTGCCAGCACTCTAAGGGGGGGGTCCTACGAGCAGTACTTC	CASTLRGGSYEQYF
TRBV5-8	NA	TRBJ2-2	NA	TGTGCCAGCAGCTTCGCAGCGGGTCATAACACCGGGGAGCTGTTTTTT	CASSFAAGHNTGELFF
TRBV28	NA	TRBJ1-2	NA	TGTGCCAGCAGGGGTACAGGGCTGATAAACTATGGCTACACCTTC	CASRGTGLINYGYTF
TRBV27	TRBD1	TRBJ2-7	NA	TGTGCCAGCGGACCTAGACAGGGGGCCCACGAGCAGTACTTC	CASGPRQGAHEQYF
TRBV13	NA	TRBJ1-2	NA	TGTGCCAGCAGCTTATCGGGTGGGGGCTACACCTTC	CASSLSGGGYTF
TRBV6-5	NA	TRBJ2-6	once	TGTGCCAGCAGTTATACAGGAGACTCTGGGGCCAACGTCCTGACTTTC	CASSYTGDSGANVLTF
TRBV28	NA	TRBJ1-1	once	TGTGCCAGCAGTTTATACGGGAACACTGAAGCTTTCTTT	CASSLYGNTEAFF
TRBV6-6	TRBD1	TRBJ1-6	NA	TGTGCCAGCACCCCGCGGGGACAGGCCAATTCACCCCTCCACTTT	CASTPRGQANSPLHF
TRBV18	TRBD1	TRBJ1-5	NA	TGTGCCAGCTCTTCCCTGGTGGGACAGGGAGGAAATCAGCCCCAGCATTTT	CASSSLVGQGGNQPQHF
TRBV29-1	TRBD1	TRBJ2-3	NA	TGCAGCGTTGGGACAGGGGGCCCCCCAGATACGCAGTATTTT	CSVGTGGPPDTQYF
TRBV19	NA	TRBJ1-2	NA	TGTGCCAGTAGGGCGACGGGAGCTAACTATGGCTACACCTTC	CASRATGANYGYTF
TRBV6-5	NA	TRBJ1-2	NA	TGTGCCAGCAGCTCTCCCCAGGGCTTTGGCTACACCTTC	CASSSPQGFGYTF
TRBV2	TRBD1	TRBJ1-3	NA	TGTGCCAGCGGGTCACAGGGGCTCTCTGGAAACACCATATATTTT	CASGSQGLSGNTIYF
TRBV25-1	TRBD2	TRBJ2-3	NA	TGTGCCAGCAGCCCCACCGCGGGGGTAGATACGCAGTATTTT	CASSPTAGVDTQYF
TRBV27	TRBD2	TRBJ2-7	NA	TGTGCCAGCAGTTTGACTAGCGGGGGGGCTCTCAGGGAGCAGTACTTC	CASSLTSGGALREQYF
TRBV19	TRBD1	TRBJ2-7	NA	TGTGCCAGTAGTTCCCGACAGGGTCCCTACGAGCAGTACTTC	CASSSRQGPYEQYF
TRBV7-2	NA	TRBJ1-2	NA	TGTGCCAGCAGCTTAGGAGATGGCTACACCTTC	CASSLGDGYTF
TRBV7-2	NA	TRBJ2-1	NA	TGTGCCAGCAGCTTAGGAGCCCTAAATGAGCAGTTCTTC	CASSLGALNEQFF
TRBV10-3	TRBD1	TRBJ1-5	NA	TGTGCCATCGGACAGGGCCCCAATCAGCCCCAGCATTTT	CAIGQGPNQPQHF
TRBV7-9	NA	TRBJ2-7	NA	TGTGCCAGCAGCTTAGCGATGGCGGGATTTTCCCACTACGAGCAGTACTTC	CASSLAMAGFSHYEQYF
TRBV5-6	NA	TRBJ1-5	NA	TGTGCCAGCAGCTTTTGGTCAGGGCGGAATCAGCCCCAGCATTTT	CASSFWSGRNQPQHF
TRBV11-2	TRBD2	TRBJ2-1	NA	TGTGCCAGCTCCTATACTAGCGGGAGGAATGAGCAGTTCTTC	CASSYTSGRNEQFF
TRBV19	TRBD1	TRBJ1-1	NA	TGTGCCAGTAGGTTCGGGACAGCTAACACTGAAGCTTTCTTT	CASRFGTANTEAFF
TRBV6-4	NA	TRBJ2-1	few	TGTGCCAGCAGTGACTCTGGACTGGCCAACAATGAGCAGTTCTTC	CASSDSGLANNEQFF
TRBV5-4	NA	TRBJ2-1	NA	TGTGCCAGCAGCTTGGCCACGGGACACAACAATGAGCAGTTCTTC	CASSLATGHNNEQFF
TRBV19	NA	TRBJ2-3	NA	TGTGCCAGTAGTATAGACTACAGTTCCACAGATACGCAGTATTTT	CASSIDYSSTDTQYF
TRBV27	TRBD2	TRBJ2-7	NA	TGTGCCAGCAGTTTGCGGGAGCCCCCCTACGAGCAGTACTTC	CASSLREPPYEQYF
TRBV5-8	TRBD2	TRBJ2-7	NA	TGTGCCAGCAGCCCGAAGACTAGCGGCTACTCCTACGAGCAGTACTTC	CASSPKTSGYSYEQYF
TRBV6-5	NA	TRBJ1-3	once	TGTGCCAGCAGTTACTCTCCGGGATACTCTGGAAACACCATATATTTT	CASSYSPGYSGNTIYF
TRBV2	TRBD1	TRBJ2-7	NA	TGTGCCAGCCTCGGGACAGGGGCGAGCGAGCAGTACTTC	CASLGTGASEQYF
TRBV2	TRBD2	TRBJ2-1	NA	TGTGCCAGCAGACCGGGACTAGCGGCGTGCGAGCAGTTCTTC	CASRPGLAACEQFF
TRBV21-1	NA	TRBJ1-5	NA	TGTGCCAGCATCGGACATTCAATCCCGGAGCCCCAGCATTTT	CASIGHSIPEPQHF
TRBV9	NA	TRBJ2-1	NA	TGTGCCAGCAGCGTAGCCGGGACAAACCTTTTTAATGAGCAGTTCTTC	CASSVAGTNLFNEQFF
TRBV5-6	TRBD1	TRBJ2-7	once	TGTGCCAGCAGCTTGGGAAGGACAGGGTATGATCGTTACGAGCAGTACTTC	CASSLGRTGYDRYEQYF